These 18 T cell receptor beta chains originate from one sample sequenced in a study of metastatic and nonmetastatic thyroid tumors. TCRdb re-called the PCR reads via MiXCR. This table holds nearly 25,000 clones, roughly 24% found once. Thyroid surgery was performed in patients who had received no treatment beforehand. Sequenced sample: blood. These receptors originate from a male donor with papillary thyroid cancer or a benign thyroid nodule (not recorded which). Some clones in this sample may be carry-over from other donors' samples.

This clone was observed at least ten times. The gene calls are TRBV9 and TRBJ1-5; no definite D call. Per the germline V gene, CDR1 is SGDLS and CDR2 is YYNGEE. Trimming shortened V by 1 base and J by 3 bases, and 11 bases separated the two germline ends. This CDR3 spans 15 amino acids. CDR3 coding DNA: TGTGCCAGCAGCGTAACCCCCCAATTCAATCAGCCCCAGCATTTT. As protein: CASSVTPQFNQPQHF. Using reference TRBV9 and TRBJ1-5 for the parts outside the CDR3, the full variable domain is DSGVTQTPKHLITATGQRVTLRCSPRSGDLSVYWYQQSLDQGLQFLIQYYNGEERAKGNILERFSAQQFPDLHSELNLSSLELGDSALYFCASSVTPQFNQPQHFGDGTRLSIL.

This clone was detected ten times or more. The rearrangement joins TRBV27 to TRBJ2-7; 10 nucleotides agree with TRBD2. Germline V gene data show CDR1 as MNHEY and CDR2 as SMNVEV (reference sequence). The V segment lost 7 bases and the J segment 5 bases; nucleotides outside the gene matches: 5. The CDR3 has 13 residues. The CDR3 nucleotides are TGTGCCAGCACGGGACTAGCGACCCACGAGCAGTACTTC. Translating gives CASTGLATHEQYF.

This rearrangement joins TRBV6-2 or TRBV6-3 to TRBJ2-5; tentatively, D is TRBD1 or TRBD2 (5 bases each). CDR1 and CDR2 from the germline V gene are MNHEY and SVGEGT. The CDR3 runs to 15 residues. V lost 7 bases to trimming and J lost 5 bases, with 20 bases between them. CDR3 amino acids: CASNLIALGQETQYF. The CDR3 DNA sequence: TGTGCCAGCAATCTCATAGCGTTGGGGCAGGAGACCCAGTACTTC.

In its sample, this clone ranks as medium-sized (0.01 to 0.1%). The V call is TRBV2, the J call TRBJ2-1, with 10 bases that match TRBD2. The V and J ends lost 8 bases and 7 bases, in that order; junction bases with no gene match: 8. The CDR3 runs 14 residues. CDR1 SNHLY and CDR2 FYNNEI come from the germline V gene. CDR3 sequence: CASQREGVGNEQFF. In nucleotides, the CDR3 is TGTGCCAGCCAGCGGGAGGGGGTGGGGAATGAGCAGTTCTTC.

The chain is built from TRBV20-1 and TRBJ1-2; 8 positions match TRBD1. V shed 3 bases, J shed 7 bases, and the junction held 19 bases outside the gene matches. The CDR3 spans 17 residues. The V gene's germline CDR1 is DFQATT and CDR2 SNEGSKA (reference sequence). The CDR3 DNA reads TGCAGTGCTAGCCGAGGTGACAGGGGAACCCCTTGGGGTGGCTACACCTTC. Residues: CSASRGDRGTPWGGYTF.

This chain uses TRBV11-3 with TRBJ1-6; 7 nucleotides line up with TRBD1. V lost 5 bases and J lost 5; bases outside the gene matches: 3. This CDR3 is built from 14 residues. CDR1 is SGHNT, CDR2 YENEEA, per germline. The DNA of the CDR3 is TGTGCCAGCAGCCGGGACAGTAATAATTCACCCCTCCACTTT. Its protein product is CASSRDSNNSPLHF.

Turning to this clone: A read error may account for a junction end that differs from germline. J is TRBJ2-7 and V is TRBV20-1; D might be TRBD1 (5 bases). This CDR3 is 14 amino acids long. Germline CDR1 is DFQATT and CDR2 is SNEGSKA (reference sequence). CDR3 protein: CNARGRGPLVEQYF. CDR3 bases: TGCAATGCTAGAGGTAGGGGCCCCCTGGTTGAGCAGTACTTC.

The chain has TRBV7-6 and TRBJ2-3; 14 nucleotides agree with TRBD2. CDR3 length: 17 residues. Germline V lookup: CDR1 SGHVS, CDR2 FNYEAQ. V lost 4 bases to trimming and J lost 5 bases; unmatched junction nucleotides: 8. As DNA, the CDR3 is TGTGCCAGCAGCTCCCAGACTAGCGGGGGGGCGGTAGATACGCAGTATTTT. Translated: CASSSQTSGGAVDTQYF.

This clone showed up just a few times. The V gene is TRBV27, the J gene TRBJ1-5; 8 positions match TRBD1. The V gene's germline CDR1 is MNHEY and CDR2 SMNVEV (reference sequence). V dropped 2 bases and J dropped 6; count of bases not matched to a gene: 3. This CDR3 region has 14 residues. Here the CDR3 reads CASSLQGTGQPQHF. The CDR3 region has the DNA TGTGCCAGCAGTTTACAGGGGACAGGTCAGCCCCAGCATTTT.

A few counts support this clone. The V gene is TRBV6-2 or TRBV6-3, the J gene TRBJ2-7; D possibly matches TRBD1 or TRBD2 (5 bases each). Germline V gene sequence: CDR1 MNHEY, CDR2 SVGEGT. This CDR3 spans 15 amino acids. The V gene lost 9 bases and the J gene lost 4 bases, with 22 bases spanning the gap. The CDR3 DNA follows: TGTGCCAGTAGCGAGTCCGCGGCAGGGCGGTACGAGCAGTACTTC. Encoded protein: CASSESAAGRYEQYF.

This clone was picked up a small number of times. The chain recombines TRBV25-1 with TRBJ2-7; D not certain. With 0 bases removed from V and 6 bases from J, the gap between germline ends came to 0 bases. Germline CDR1 is MGHDK and CDR2 is SYGVNS. CDR3 size: 10 residues. CDR3 residues: CASSEYEQYF. As DNA, the CDR3 is TGTGCCAGCAGTGAATACGAGCAGTACTTC.

This clone came up once. This CDR3 fails to terminate in the conserved phenylalanine or tryptophan, so it likely reflects a read error. CDR3 coding DNA: TGCAGTGGTAGGCCCCTGGCAGACGAGCAGTACCTC. This sequence encodes CSGRPLADEQYL. This chain connects TRBV20-1 to TRBJ2-7; D remains ambiguous. Trimming took off 7 bases at V and 5 bases at J, with 15 bases between the two ends. Germline lookup yields CDR1 DFQATT and CDR2 SNEGSKA (reference sequence). The CDR3 sequence is 12 residues long.

In this sample, this clone turned up a few times. The J gene is TRBJ2-2, the V gene TRBV20-1; no firm D call. CDR3 length: 11 amino acids. With 5 bases removed from V and 8 bases from J, the gap between germline ends came to 9 bases. In germline, CDR1 is DFQATT, CDR2 SNEGSKA (reference sequence). The CDR3 DNA reads as TGCAGTGCTTATGGGTCGGGGGAGCTGTTTTTT. This encodes CSAYGSGELFF.

V and J are TRBV19 and TRBJ2-1; D possibly matches TRBD1 or TRBD2 (5 bases each). This CDR3 contains 15 residues. Trimming removed 4 bases from V and 6 bases from J, with 16 bases in between. The germline CDR1 and CDR2 sequences are LNHDA and SQIVND (reference sequence). The CDR3 sequence: CASSTGAAVFNEQFF. CDR3 in DNA: TGTGCCAGTAGTACCGGGGCAGCCGTCTTCAATGAGCAGTTCTTC.

This clone occurred many times. This chain joins TRBV7-3 and TRBJ2-1, with a possible D match to TRBD2 (6 bases). The CDR3 is 16 residues long. V dropped 5 bases and J dropped 9 bases, with 23 bases sitting between them. Germline lookup yields CDR1 SGHTA and CDR2 FQGTGA. As DNA, the CDR3 is TGTGCCAGCAGCCCCGTAGAGTCTAGCGCCCTAGGTGAGCAGTTCTTC. It codes for CASSPVESSALGEQFF.

About this clone: The junction departs from germline at one end; a sequencing error may be responsible. The J gene is TRBJ2-2, the V gene TRBV7-6; D is perhaps TRBD2 (6 bases). The germline V gene encodes CDR1 SGHVS and CDR2 FNYEAQ. The CDR3 has 16 residues. The CDR3 DNA reads TGTGCCAGCAGGTATCCGGGAGAGGGGAACACCTGGGAGCTGTTTTTT. This gives the protein CASRYPGEGNTWELFF.

Many counts were recorded for this clone. The chain carries TRBV18 and TRBJ2-3; no reliable D call. Trimming took off 1 base at V and 2 bases at J, with 13 bases between the two ends. Germline CDR1 and CDR2: KGHSH and LQKENI. This CDR3 contains 16 residues. The CDR3 here is CASSPRSQAYTDTQYF. The CDR3 coding sequence is TGTGCCAGCTCACCACGGTCGCAGGCTTACACAGATACGCAGTATTTT.

The table lists this clone with many counts. V gene TRBV19 combines with J gene TRBJ2-2, with D unresolved. Trimming took off 5 bases at V and 4 bases at J, with 14 bases between the two ends. This CDR3 has 15 amino acids. The germline CDR1 and CDR2 sequences are LNHDA and SQIVND (reference sequence). The CDR3 DNA sequence: TGTGCCAGTAGTGTTCCATGGAAGGGCACCGGGGAGCTGTTTTTT. It codes for CASSVPWKGTGELFF.